This T cell receptor (beta chain) was recovered during a study of blood T cell repertoires in COVID-19. Overall study context: PBMCs, B-cell-depleted T cells, or T cells provided the cDNA or gDNA that made up the material.

Measured with immunoSEQ multiplex PCR; TCRdb has only the in-frame clones, and not every one. The data show 61,000 or so clones, 88% seen once. Germline assignment: CDR1 SGHVS and CDR2 FQNEAQ. V shed 5 bases and J shed 5 bases, with 13 bases lying between them. This CDR3 has 14 residues. This chain connects TRBV7-8 to TRBJ2-1, with no clear D. The source of this sequence is an elderly woman with active COVID-19. Specimen: peripheral blood. The CDR3 reads CASSRGGIDNEQFF. CDR3 nucleotide sequence: TGTGCCAGCAGCCGAGGCGGTATCGACAATGAGCAGTTCTTC.